This T cell receptor (beta chain) was obtained from a study of shared clonotypes between healthy human individuals (dated by TCRdb to about 2020). Study-wide context: The cohort included three men and a couple of women between 18 and 49 years of age. For each donor, CD4 naive and CD4 memory were each given three plates, CD8 naive was given two plates, and CD8 memory was given one plate. To increase sequencing depth and limit assay-specific biases, different laboratories used diverse techniques to prepare libraries and sequence TCR repertoires. Between about 0.85 and 8.9 billion PBMCs per donor were obtained by leukapheresis. The study deeply sequenced blood TCR repertoires of 5 or 6 healthy adults to estimate repertoire size and the extent of clonotype sharing between individuals.

Healthy HIV-negative adults with no recently reported acute infections or vaccinations were included as donors. Only Caucasian adults living in Nashville, Tennessee, USA were represented among the donors. Magnetic negative selection was used to enrich CD4+ T cells, after which naive cells were positively selected on CD45RA and the negative fraction became the memory subset. After blood collection by leukapheresis, PBMCs were isolated using Ficoll-Histopaque density gradient centrifugation and then cryopreserved in the vapor phase of liquid nitrogen. Analytical flow cytometry was used to check the purity and quantity of every magnetically sorted T cell population. From each sorted fraction, genomic DNA was isolated and quantified by UV absorbance on a Nanodrop 2000c. A remark on this clone: It lacks a known antigen. Base qualities were left out, and no much larger clone turns up one base away.

General conclusions and limits of the study: Naive subsets generally had larger estimated clonotype richness than memory subsets did. Based on pairwise subsampling, the degree of clonotype sharing among donors was expected to be affected by sequencing depth. Even with the large sequencing depth, rarefaction of the sorted-subset datasets indicated that sequencing was incomplete. Because the study included only a small number of donors, the genetic and exposure-history diversity represented was limited. Only blood was sampled, and tissue TCR repertoires likely differ from those in blood. Compared with non-shared clonotypes, the clonotypes found in all four sorted-subset donors had higher generation probabilities. Sharing across a few donors was observed for around 5% of naive CD4, under 4% of naive CD8, 2% to 2.5% of memory CD4, and approximately 0.41% of memory CD8 clonotypes.

TCR CDR3 regions were amplified from genomic DNA by multiplex PCR using the deep immunoSEQ assay. Genomic DNA extracted from each cell subset was distributed evenly over all wells of several immunoSEQ 96-well plates, and each plate served as one replicate. Each replicate PCR for sorted subsets received approximately 200 ng genomic DNA, equal to tens of thousands of T cell genomes. Purified libraries were quantified with a Qubit 3.0 fluorometer, sized on a Bioanalyzer 2100, and re-quantified with the KAPA Library Quantification kit. A separate single-read 150-cycle Illumina NextSeq 550 flow cell was used to sequence each immunoSEQ 96-well plate. Regarding the original processing steps: The immunoSEQ output contained only junctional sequences without quality scores, so filtering could not match that applied to full-length reads. Sequences were annotated with PyIR, a Python wrapper for IgBLAST v1.9, and V/J genes and CDR3 were assigned using IMGT germline references. Reads were filtered out if the reads had weak V/J assignments (E-value above 1e-6), no CDR3, stop codons, out-of-frame junctions, or ambiguous translated residues. V3J clonotypes were defined by identical inferred V gene, J gene, and CDR3 amino acid sequence. Percentage overlap between repertoires was computed as shared unique clonotypes divided by the size of the smaller repertoire. RTK rarefaction, the Chao1 estimator, and Recon v2.1 estimates of unobserved clonotypes were used to assess repertoire richness. For all TCRbeta clonotypes obtained by the gDNA method from four donors, generation probabilities were computed with OLGA. TCRdb took this table from immuneACCESS and kept in-frame rearrangements with V and J called. Such tables lack part of the clones; where checked against another copy, unresolved V genes explain under half of the gap, and the rest is unexplained. V and J calls and clone size come straight from that table; D and trimming were deduced from the DNA. The sample profile shows more than 2 million clones; 95% of them were found once. In total, the top ten clones hold under 0.15% of the sample.

CDR3 length: 14 amino acids, cysteine to phenylalanine. Here the CDR3 DNA is all that survives: 42 bases in frame from base 1. Based on the germline V gene, the CDR1 and CDR2 sequences are KGHSH and LQKENI. V is trimmed back by 4 bases and J by 4 bases, and the junction contains 7 bases that no gene match accounts for. The sequenced sample was naive CD4+ T cells sorted from blood. The cell subset or site label on this specimen signifies: CD45RA+ positively selected. The sequence joins TRBV18 to TRBJ2-7, and 7 junctional nucleotides match TRBD1. The clonotype comes from a man aged 18 to 30 in good health. The DNA sequence is as follows: TGTGCCAGCTCACAGGGACAGCAAATTTACGAGCAGTACTTC. Translated, it reads CASSQGQQIYEQYF.